Shown below are 21 T cell receptor beta chains from a single sample sequenced in a study of cytotoxic CD8 clonotypes in ibrutinib-treated CLL. Clones were sequenced by immunoSEQ multiplex PCR, and TCRdb holds only the in-frame ones, with some missing. The sample records tens of thousands of clones, about 64% being singletons. The sequencing here drew on PBMCs, taken after 12 months of ibrutinib treatment. The source is a human donor with chronic lymphocytic leukemia.

This clone was counted a few times. The genes are TRBV9 and TRBJ1-1, with D maybe TRBD1 (5 bases). The V gene's germline CDR1 is SGDLS and CDR2 YYNGEE. There are 15 residues in the CDR3. Between the trimmed V and J ends, which lost 4 bases and 7 bases, there was a span of 20 bases. The CDR3 protein is CASSRAGVSGGEAFF. CDR3 in DNA: TGTGCCAGCAGCCGGGCGGGGGTCTCGGGAGGTGAAGCTTTCTTT.

The chain has TRBV6-6 and TRBJ2-1; 9 bases line up with TRBD2. This CDR3 is built from 13 residues. J lost 0 bases, V lost 11 bases, and 2 bases had no gene match. In germline, CDR1 is MNHNY, CDR2 SVGAGI (reference sequence). Here the CDR3 reads CACGRGSYNEQFF. CDR3 bases: TGTGCCTGCGGGAGGGGCTCCTACAATGAGCAGTTCTTC.

J is TRBJ1-4 and V is TRBV23-1; D is unresolved. TRBV23-1 is reported as an ORF; its role is uncertain. The CDR3 loop spans 16 amino acids. Trimming took 7 bases from V and 8 from J, leaving 23 bases between them. The CDR3: CASTQLRAVREEKLFF. The CDR3, as DNA: TGCGCCAGCACCCAACTCCGGGCCGTAAGAGAAGAAAAACTGTTTTTT.

The chain carries TRBV7-2 and TRBJ1-2; D uncertain. Germline CDR1 is SGHTA and CDR2 is FQGNSA. V was shortened by 5 bases and J by 8 bases, with 18 bases between the two germline ends. The CDR3 consists of 14 residues. The CDR3 coding sequence is TGTGCCAGCAGCCCCGCCGGTCGTAGCGGGGGCTACACCTTC. Translating it yields CASSPAGRSGGYTF. The variable domain in full, completed from reference TRBV7-2 and TRBJ1-2, reads GAGVSQSPSNKVTEKGKDVELRCDPISGHTALYWYRQSLGQGLEFLIYFQGNSAPDKSGLPSDRFSAERTGGSVSTLTIQRTQQEDSAVYLCASSPAGRSGGYTFGSGTRLTVV.

This clone has only a few counts. The J gene is TRBJ2-5, the V gene TRBV7-2; a weak D match, TRBD1 (6 bases). Germline V gives CDR1 SGHTA, CDR2 FQGNSA. V lost 1 base and J lost 2, with 11 bases in between. This CDR3 spans 15 amino acids. CDR3 region: CASSLEVDRQETQYF. CDR3 DNA: TGTGCCAGCAGCTTAGAGGTGGACAGACAAGAGACCCAGTACTTC.

The chain combines TRBV9 with TRBJ1-4; D is perhaps TRBD1 (5 bases). The V gene lost 0 bases and the J gene lost 8 bases, with 14 bases spanning the gap. The CDR3 runs 15 residues. Germline V lookup: CDR1 SGDLS, CDR2 YYNGEE. CDR3 in amino acids: CASSVGGVGGEKLFF. CDR3 sequence (DNA): TGTGCCAGCAGCGTAGGAGGGGTAGGAGGCGAAAAACTGTTTTTT.

This chain connects TRBV11-3 to TRBJ2-2; 8 nucleotides align to TRBD1. In germline, CDR1 is SGHNT, CDR2 YENEEA. This CDR3 is 14 amino acids long. J was trimmed by 7 bases and V by 5 bases; bases with no gene match: 6. Here the CDR3 DNA reads TGTGCCAGCAGCCCCGGACAGGGAGACGGGGAGCTGTTTTTT. It encodes CASSPGQGDGELFF.

This clone has more than one count but fewer than ten. The chain has TRBV5-1 and TRBJ1-3; D not certain. Germline lookup yields CDR1 SGHRS and CDR2 YFSETQ. The CDR3 is 15 amino acids. Trimming shortened V by 2 bases and J by 0 bases, and 9 bases separated the two germline ends. The CDR3 coding sequence is TGCGCCAGCAGCTTACAGAGCACCTCTGGAAACACCATATATTTT. It translates to CASSLQSTSGNTIYF. Using reference TRBV5-1 and TRBJ1-3 for the parts outside the CDR3, the full variable domain is KAGVTQTPRYLIKTRGQQVTLSCSPISGHRSVSWYQQTPGQGLQFLFEYFSETQRNKGNFPGRFSGRQFSNSRSEMNVSTLELGDSALYLCASSLQSTSGNTIYFGEGSWLTVV.

This chain links TRBV19 with TRBJ2-2, with D tentatively TRBD2 (5 bases). CDR1 is LNHDA, CDR2 SQIVND, per germline (reference sequence). Between the trimmed V and J ends, which lost 9 bases and 8 bases, there was a span of 16 bases. The CDR3 sequence is 13 residues long. The CDR3 loop is CASGFKGGGELFF. For the CDR3, the DNA is TGTGCCAGCGGGTTCAAAGGAGGAGGGGAGCTGTTTTTT.

This clone was recorded only once. The chain links TRBV6-5 to TRBJ1-1; D remains unclear. V lost 2 bases, J lost 1 base, and 11 bases lay in between. The CDR3 runs 15 residues. Germline CDR1 MNHEY, CDR2 SVGAGI. In DNA, the CDR3 is TGTGCCAGCAGTTACCTGGGTCCCTCGAACACTGAAGCTTTCTTT. Amino acids: CASSYLGPSNTEAFF.

The genes are TRBV6-5 and TRBJ2-7; D perhaps matches TRBD1 (6 bases). The CDR3 is 14 residues long. Germline CDR1 reads MNHEY; CDR2 reads SVGAGI. Deletions cut 2 bases from V and 2 bases from J, with 10 bases between. CDR3 coding DNA: TGTGCCAGCAGTTACCTTGACAGGACCTACGAGCAGTACTTC. Amino acids: CASSYLDRTYEQYF.

The J gene is TRBJ1-1, the V gene TRBV19, with D perhaps TRBD1 (5 bases). The CDR3 contains 14 residues. Germline assignment: CDR1 LNHDA and CDR2 SQIVND (reference sequence). Trimming removed 4 bases at V and 5 bases at J, with 14 bases between. The CDR3, as DNA: TGTGCCAGTAGTACACCAGGGCGGTCGACTGAAGCTTTCTTT. Translation gives CASSTPGRSTEAFF.

V usage is TRBV5-6 and J usage is TRBJ2-2; tentative D call: TRBD1 (5 bases). Per germline, CDR1 SGHDT and CDR2 YYEEEE. The CDR3 runs to 15 residues. Trimming removed 0 bases at V and 6 bases at J, with 12 bases between. CDR3 in DNA: TGTGCCAGCAGCTTGGTAGGGGTCAGGGCCGGGGAGCTGTTTTTT. Protein product: CASSLVGVRAGELFF.

The J gene is TRBJ1-5, the V gene TRBV7-2; TRBD1 matches at 8 bases. V shed 6 bases, J shed 3 bases, and the junction held 4 bases outside the gene matches. This CDR3 has 14 amino acids. CDR1 is SGHTA and CDR2 is FQGNSA in the germline V gene. The CDR3 DNA is TGTGCCAGCAGAGGACAGGGCCTCAATCAGCCCCAGCATTTT. Protein: CASRGQGLNQPQHF.

This rearrangement joins TRBV27 to TRBJ2-1; 8 nucleotides align to TRBD1. The CDR3 extends over 12 amino acids. Germline CDR1 and CDR2: MNHEY and SMNVEV (reference sequence). V gave up 3 bases and J gave up 10 bases; unmatched junction bases: 2. CDR3 in amino acids: CASSFTGGEQFF. The CDR3 nucleotides read TGTGCCAGCAGTTTTACAGGGGGGGAGCAGTTCTTC.

The chain uses TRBV5-1 and TRBJ2-7; 7 bases are shared with TRBD1. Unmatched junction bases numbered 10, after V lost 4 bases and J lost 3 bases. The CDR3 contains 15 residues. Germline CDR1 reads SGHRS; CDR2 reads YFSETQ. CDR3 sequence: CASSALTGTLYEQYF. The CDR3 DNA reads as TGCGCCAGCAGCGCACTGACAGGGACCCTCTACGAGCAGTACTTC.

This chain links TRBV23-1 with TRBJ2-7, with TRBD2 matching over 8 bases. TRBV23-1 belongs to the ORF category, with a function that is uncertain. The J segment lost 3 bases and the V segment lost 8 bases, leaving 9 bases of the junction unmatched. This CDR3 has 14 residues. The CDR3 spells CASPGRGARYEQYF. The CDR3 DNA reads as TGCGCCAGCCCAGGGCGGGGGGCTCGCTACGAGCAGTACTTC.

The chain employs TRBV7-9 and TRBJ2-5, with D tentatively TRBD1 (5 bases). V lost 5 bases, J lost 1 base, and 11 bases lay in between. The CDR3 consists of 14 residues. In germline, CDR1 is SEHNR, CDR2 FQNEAQ (reference sequence). CDR3 nucleotide sequence: TGTGCCAGCAGCCGCGGACAAGGCCAAGAGACCCAGTACTTC. It yields the protein CASSRGQGQETQYF. Full variable domain (remainder filled in from reference TRBV7-9 and TRBJ2-5): DTGVSQNPRHKITKRGQNVTFRCDPISEHNRLYWYRQTLGQGPEFLTYFQNEAQLEKSRLLSDRFSAERPKGSFSTLEIQRTEQGDSAMYLCASSRGQGQETQYFGPGTRLLVL.

The gene calls are TRBV7-6 and TRBJ1-4; TRBD1 aligns across 8 bases. CDR1 and CDR2 from the germline V gene are SGHVS and FNYEAQ. The V and J ends lost 5 bases and 8 bases, in that order; junction bases with no gene match: 10. The CDR3 has 15 residues. The CDR3 protein is CASSTRTGSVEKLFF. The CDR3, as DNA: TGTGCCAGCAGCACCAGGACAGGGTCTGTAGAAAAACTGTTTTTT. The full variable domain, rest sourced from reference TRBV7-6 and TRBJ1-4, is GAGVSQSPRYKVTKRGQDVALRCDPISGHVSLYWYRQALGQGPEFLTYFNYEAQQDKSGLPNDRFSAERPEGSISTLTIQRTEQRDSAMYRCASSTRTGSVEKLFFGSGTQLSVL.

The rearrangement links TRBV7-2 to TRBJ2-5; maybe TRBD2 (7 bases). From germline, CDR1 is SGHTA and CDR2 FQGNSA. This CDR3 has 14 amino acids. The V end was cut by 0 bases, the J end by 5 bases, with 10 bases between. CDR3 sequence (DNA): TGTGCCAGCAGCTTAGCGGGGGGGCCGGAGACCCAGTACTTC. Its protein is CASSLAGGPETQYF.

Only a few counts were recorded for this clone. This chain links TRBV9 with TRBJ2-2, with unresolved D. CDR1 and CDR2 (germline): SGDLS, YYNGEE. This CDR3 is built from 16 residues. The V end lost 0 bases, the J end lost 1 base, and 10 bases lay between the germline ends. As DNA, the CDR3 is TGTGCCAGCAGCGTAGCGTCAAGAGGGAACACCGGGGAGCTGTTTTTT. Its protein product is CASSVASRGNTGELFF.